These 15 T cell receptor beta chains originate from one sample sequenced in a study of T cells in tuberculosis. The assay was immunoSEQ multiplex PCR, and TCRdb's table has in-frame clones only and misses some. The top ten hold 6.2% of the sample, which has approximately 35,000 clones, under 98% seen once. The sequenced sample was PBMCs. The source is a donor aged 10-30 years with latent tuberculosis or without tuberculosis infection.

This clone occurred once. CDR3 in amino acids: CASSLFPASGLITYEQYF. The CDR3 DNA reads TGTGCCAGCAGCTTATTCCCCGCCAGTGGACTGATCACCTACGAGCAGTACTTC. The chain combines TRBV7-2 with TRBJ2-7, with TRBD2 as a possible D gene (5 bases). V was cut by 2 bases and J by 2 bases, with 22 bases left in between. The CDR3 extends over 18 amino acids. Germline CDR1 and CDR2: SGHTA and FQGNSA.

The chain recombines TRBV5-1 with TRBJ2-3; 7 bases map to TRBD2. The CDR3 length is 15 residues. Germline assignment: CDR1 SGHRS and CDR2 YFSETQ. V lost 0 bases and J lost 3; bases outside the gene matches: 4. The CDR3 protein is CASSLGDGGTDTQYF. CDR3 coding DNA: TGCGCCAGCAGCTTGGGGGACGGGGGGACAGATACGCAGTATTTT.

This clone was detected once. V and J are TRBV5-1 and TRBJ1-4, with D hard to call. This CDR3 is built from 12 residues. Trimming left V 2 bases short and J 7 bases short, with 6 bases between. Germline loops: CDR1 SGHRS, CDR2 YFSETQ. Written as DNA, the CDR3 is TGCGCCAGCAGCTTTCGGTTTGAAAAACTGTTTTTT. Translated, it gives CASSFRFEKLFF.

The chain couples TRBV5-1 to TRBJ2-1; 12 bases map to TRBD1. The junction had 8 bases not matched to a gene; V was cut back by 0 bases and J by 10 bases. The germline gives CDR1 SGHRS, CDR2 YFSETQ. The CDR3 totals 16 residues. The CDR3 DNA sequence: TGCGCCAGCAGCTTGGTTAACACCGGGACAGGGGGCGAGCAGTTCTTC. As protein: CASSLVNTGTGGEQFF.

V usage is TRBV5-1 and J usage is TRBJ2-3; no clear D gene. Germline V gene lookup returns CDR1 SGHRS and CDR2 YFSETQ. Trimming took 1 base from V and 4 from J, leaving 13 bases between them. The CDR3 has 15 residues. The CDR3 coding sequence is TGCGCCAGCAGCTTGTCCGGGTTCGGTTCAGATACGCAGTATTTT. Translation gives CASSLSGFGSDTQYF.

CDR3 nucleotide sequence: TGTGCCAGCTCACAGGGGGCGAACACTGAAGCTTTCTTT. It translates to CASSQGANTEAFF. The rearrangement links TRBV18 to TRBJ1-1, with TRBD1 matching over 7 bases. The length of the CDR3 is 13 residues. V trimming: 4 bases; J trimming: 1 base; junction bases outside the gene matches: 0. Germline lookup yields CDR1 KGHSH and CDR2 LQKENI.

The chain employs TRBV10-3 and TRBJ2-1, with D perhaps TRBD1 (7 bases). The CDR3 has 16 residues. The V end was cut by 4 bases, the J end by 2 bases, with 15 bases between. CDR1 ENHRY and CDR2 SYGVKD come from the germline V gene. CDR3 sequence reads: CAISAGQEGPYNEQFF. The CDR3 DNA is TGTGCCATCAGTGCTGGACAGGAGGGGCCCTACAATGAGCAGTTCTTC.

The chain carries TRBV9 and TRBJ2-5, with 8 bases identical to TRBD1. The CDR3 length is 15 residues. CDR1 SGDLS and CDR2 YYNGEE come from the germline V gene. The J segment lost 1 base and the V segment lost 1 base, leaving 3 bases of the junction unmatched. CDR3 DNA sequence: TGTGCCAGCAGCGTACGACAGGGGAGCCAAGAGACCCAGTACTTC. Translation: CASSVRQGSQETQYF.

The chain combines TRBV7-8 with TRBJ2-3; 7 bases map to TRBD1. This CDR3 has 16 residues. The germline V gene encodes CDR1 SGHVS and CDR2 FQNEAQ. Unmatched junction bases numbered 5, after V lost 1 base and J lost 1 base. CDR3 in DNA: TGTGCCAGCAGCTTAGGTTCTACAGGGGGCACAGATACGCAGTATTTT. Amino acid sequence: CASSLGSTGGTDTQYF.

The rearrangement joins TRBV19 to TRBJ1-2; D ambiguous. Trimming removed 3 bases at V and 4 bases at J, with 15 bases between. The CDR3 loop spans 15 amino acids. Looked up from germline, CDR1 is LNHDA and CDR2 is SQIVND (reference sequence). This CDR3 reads CASSMGSAGSYGYTF. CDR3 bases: TGTGCCAGTAGTATGGGTTCTGCGGGCTCCTATGGCTACACCTTC.

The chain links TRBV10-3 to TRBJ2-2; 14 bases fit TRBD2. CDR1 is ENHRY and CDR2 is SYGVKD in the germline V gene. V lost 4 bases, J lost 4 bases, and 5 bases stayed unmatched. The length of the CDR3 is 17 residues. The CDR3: CAISGGLAGDITGELFF. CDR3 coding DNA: TGTGCCATCAGTGGGGGACTAGCGGGAGATATCACCGGGGAGCTGTTTTTT.

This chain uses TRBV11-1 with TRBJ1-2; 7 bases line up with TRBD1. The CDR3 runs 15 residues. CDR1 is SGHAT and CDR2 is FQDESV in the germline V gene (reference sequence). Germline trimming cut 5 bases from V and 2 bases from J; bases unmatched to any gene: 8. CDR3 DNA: TGTGCCAGCAGCGTAACAGGGGTGGCGAACTATGGCTACACCTTC. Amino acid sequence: CASSVTGVANYGYTF.

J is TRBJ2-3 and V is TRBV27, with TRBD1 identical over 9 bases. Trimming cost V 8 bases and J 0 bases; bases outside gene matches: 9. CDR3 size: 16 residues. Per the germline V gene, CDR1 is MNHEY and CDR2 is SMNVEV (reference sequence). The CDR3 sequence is CASVPGTGKSTDTQYF. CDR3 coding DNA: TGTGCCAGCGTACCCGGGACAGGGAAGAGCACAGATACGCAGTATTTT.

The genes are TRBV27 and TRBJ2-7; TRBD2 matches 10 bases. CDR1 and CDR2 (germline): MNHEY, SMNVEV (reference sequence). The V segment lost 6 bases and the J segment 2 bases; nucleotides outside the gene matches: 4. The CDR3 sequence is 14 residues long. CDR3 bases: TGTGCCAGCAGGTGGACTAGCGGAACCTACGAGCAGTACTTC. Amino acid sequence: CASRWTSGTYEQYF.

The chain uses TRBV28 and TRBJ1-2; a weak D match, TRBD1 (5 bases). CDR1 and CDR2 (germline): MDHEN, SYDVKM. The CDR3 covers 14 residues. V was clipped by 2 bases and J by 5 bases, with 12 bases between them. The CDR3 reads CASSLTRTRYGYTF. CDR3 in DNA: TGTGCCAGCAGTTTAACCAGGACAAGGTATGGCTACACCTTC.